This T cell receptor beta chain was profiled in a study of T cells in women clearing cervical HPV infection. This CDR3 has 16 amino acids. In germline, CDR1 is LGHNA, CDR2 YNFKEQ. Assay used: immunoSEQ multiplex PCR; TCRdb lists only in-frame clones, some missing. The table for this sample gives around 30,000 clones. Details on this clone: The junction departs from the called germline gene at one end, perhaps through a read error. The CDR3 end falls 3 residues outside the read, so it is completed with the germline J gene.

Sequencing used blood buffy coat. The chain is built from TRBV4-2 and TRBJ2-5; 9 nucleotides align to TRBD1. This receptor was taken from a woman between 18 and 70 years old with a cervical HPV16 infection that either progressed to CIN3+ or cleared (not recorded which). The CDR3 reads CASSQGDRAEQETQYF. CDR3 DNA (partial): TGCGCCAGCAGCCAGGGGGACAGGGCCGAACAAGAGACC.